This T cell receptor beta chain emerged from a study of response to subunit inactivated influenza vaccine. This clonotype has just a few counts. TCRdb recomputed calls from the RT-PCR reads with MiXCR, one row per CDR3 protein. The table shows about 540,000 distinct CDR3 sequences, with under 25% occurring only once. In addition, the sample was reused for a study of T cells expressing NK-cell markers. That study adds: Synthesis of TCR beta cDNA relied on 5'RACE template switching carrying UMIs. These clonotypes also led the CD3+CD56-NKG2C+ fraction in several donors.

The TCR sequence derives from a man over 45 who received an inactivated influenza vaccine. Material: CD4+ T cells sorted from PBMCs, obtained approximately 13 days after vaccination.

CDR3 protein: CASISGSLINQPQHF. CDR3 coding DNA: TGCGCCAGCATCTCAGGGAGTCTTATTAATCAGCCCCAGCATTTT. The rearrangement links TRBV10-1 to TRBJ1-5; the D gene is possibly TRBD1 (5 bases). The CDR3 spans 15 residues. Per germline, CDR1 WNHNN and CDR2 SYGVQD (reference sequence). The V end was cut by 7 bases, the J end by 4 bases, with 17 bases between.